The 27 T cell receptor beta chains listed next were all sequenced from one sample in a study of T cells in Graves' hyperthyroidism and ophthalmopathy. TCR beta CDR3 regions were amplified from RNA. First-round RT-PCR of the TCR CDR3 relied on the HTBI primer set. TCRdb redid the calling of the multiplex PCR reads with MiXCR, one entry per CDR3 protein. This table holds around 500,000 distinct CDR3 sequences, about 20% found once. The sample comprised blood. All receptors come from a woman in her 70s with Graves' ophthalmopathy.

This clonotype came up a few times. The V gene is TRBV30, the J gene TRBJ2-3; maybe TRBD1 (6 bases). With 3 bases removed from V and 2 bases from J, the gap between germline ends came to 9 bases. The length of the CDR3 is 13 residues. Germline V gene sequence: CDR1 GTSNPN, CDR2 SVGIG (reference sequence). Written as DNA, the CDR3 is TGTGCCTGGAGCCAGGGGATCACAGATACGCAGTATTTT. It translates to CAWSQGITDTQYF.

This clonotype was counted only a few times. This sequence joins TRBV6-1 and TRBJ1-1; 7 bases match TRBD1. The CDR3 sequence is 16 residues long. The V and J ends lost 7 bases and 4 bases, in that order; junction bases with no gene match: 15. CDR1 MNHNS and CDR2 SASEGT come from the germline V gene. The CDR3 here is CASIPDRAWRSTEAFF. The CDR3 region has the DNA TGTGCCAGCATCCCCGACAGGGCATGGAGATCCACTGAAGCTTTCTTT.

This clonotype was picked up many times. The chain employs TRBV5-5 and TRBJ2-1; TRBD2 aligns across 11 bases. Germline V gives CDR1 SGHKS, CDR2 YYEKEE (reference sequence). The CDR3 is made up of 14 amino acids. V was pared by 5 bases and J by 10 bases, with 8 bases of the junction left unmatched. The CDR3 spells CASSFTSGSHEQFF. CDR3 coding DNA: TGTGCCAGCAGTTTCACTAGCGGGAGCCACGAGCAGTTCTTC.

A note on this clonotype: With a much larger clone just one base away, this may be a read error. The genes are TRBV7-2 and TRBJ2-7, with 7 bases identical to TRBD2. From germline, CDR1 is SGHTA and CDR2 FQGNSA. This CDR3 region has 14 residues. The CDR3 reads CASSFRSGTYGQYF. As DNA, the CDR3 is TGTGCCAGCAGCTTCAGGAGCGGGACTTACGGGCAGTACTTC.

This clonotype was seen only a few times. The rearrangement uses TRBV7-2 and TRBJ2-2, with D perhaps matching TRBD2 (5 bases). Germline lookup yields CDR1 SGHTA and CDR2 FQGNSA. This CDR3 region has 17 residues. V shed 4 bases and J shed 3 bases, with 18 bases lying between them. The CDR3 nucleotides read TGTGCCAGCAGCTCTCCCCGCGGGCTCATGGACACCGGGGAGCTGTTTTTT. Translating it yields CASSSPRGLMDTGELFF.

The CDR3 sequence is CASSPSSGSVGTDTQYF. CDR3 nucleotides: TGTGCCAGCAGCCCCTCTAGCGGGAGTGTTGGCACAGATACGCAGTATTTT. V usage is TRBV5-4 and J usage is TRBJ2-3, with 10 nucleotides matching TRBD2. J was trimmed by 1 base and V by 4 bases; bases with no gene match: 9. Germline CDR1 and CDR2: SGHNT and YYREEE (reference sequence). The CDR3 runs 17 residues. The full variable domain, rest sourced from reference TRBV5-4 and TRBJ2-3, is ETGVTQSPTHLIKTRGQQVTLRCSSQSGHNTVSWYQQALGQGPQFIFQYYREEENGRGNFPPRFSGLQFPNYSSELNVNALELDDSALYLCASSPSSGSVGTDTQYFGPGTRLTVL.

This clonotype was counted a few times. The gene calls are TRBV11-2 and TRBJ2-2, with TRBD1 as a possible D gene (6 bases). CDR1 SGHAT and CDR2 FQNNGV come from the germline V gene. CDR3 length equals 15 residues. Trimming cost V 4 bases and J 5 bases, with 14 bases left between them. The CDR3: CASSWWGRKTGELFF. The CDR3 nucleotides are TGTGCCAGCAGCTGGTGGGGGCGAAAGACCGGGGAGCTGTTTTTT. Together with reference TRBV11-2 and TRBJ2-2, the CDR3 gives the full variable domain: EAGVAQSPRYKIIEKRQSVAFWCNPISGHATLYWYQQILGQGPKLLIQFQNNGVVDDSQLPKDRFSAERLKGVDSTLKIQPAKLEDSAVYLCASSWWGRKTGELFFGEGSRLTVL.

The chain combines TRBV5-1 with TRBJ1-6, with D possibly matching TRBD1 (5 bases). The CDR3 has 14 amino acids. Germline loops: CDR1 SGHRS, CDR2 YFSETQ. V was shortened by 0 bases and J by 6 bases, with 7 bases between the two germline ends. The CDR3 loop is CASSLDGTNSPLHF. The CDR3 DNA follows: TGCGCCAGCAGCTTGGACGGGACTAATTCACCCCTCCACTTT.

V gene TRBV3-1 combines with J gene TRBJ1-3; perhaps TRBD1 as D (5 bases). With 4 bases removed from V and 7 bases from J, the gap between germline ends came to 11 bases. Germline lookup yields CDR1 LGHDT and CDR2 YNNKEL (reference sequence). This CDR3 is built from 13 residues. The CDR3 region has the DNA TGTGCCAGCAGCCCCCGGGACGGGAACACCATATATTTT. Residues: CASSPRDGNTIYF.

In its sample, this clonotype was seen a few times. The gene calls are TRBV4-1 and TRBJ1-2, with D unresolved. The CDR3 spans 15 residues. Trimming left V 3 bases short and J 5 bases short, with 16 bases between. Per germline, CDR1 MGHRA and CDR2 YSYEKL. The CDR3 protein is CASSQGITPRYGYTF. CDR3 sequence (DNA): TGCGCCAGCAGCCAGGGAATAACACCGCGGTATGGCTACACCTTC.

This clonotype was recorded a few times. The rearrangement joins TRBV5-8 to TRBJ2-7; D unresolved. V lost 3 bases, J lost 2 bases, and 12 bases lay in between. The germline V gene encodes CDR1 SGHTS and CDR2 YDEGEE. The CDR3 has 14 residues. CDR3: CASSSPTSTYEQYF. In DNA form, the CDR3 reads TGTGCCAGCAGCTCACCCACATCTACCTACGAGCAGTACTTC.

This clonotype was recorded at least ten times. The chain carries TRBV6-1 and TRBJ1-5; 8 nucleotides align to TRBD1. Looked up from germline, CDR1 is MNHNS and CDR2 is SASEGT. The CDR3 contains 16 residues. V was pared by 4 bases and J by 3 bases, with 8 bases of the junction left unmatched. The CDR3 sequence is CASSGITGGNNQPQHF. CDR3 in DNA: TGTGCCAGCAGTGGGATTACAGGGGGGAACAATCAGCCCCAGCATTTT.

This rearrangement joins TRBV18 to TRBJ2-3, with 7 bases lining up with TRBD2. The CDR3 spans 14 residues. Germline-derived CDR1 and CDR2 are KGHSH and LQKENI. V gave up 3 bases and J gave up 2 bases; unmatched junction bases: 2. The CDR3 DNA sequence: TGTGCCAGCTCACCTTGGGACTACACAGATACGCAGTATTTT. Its protein product is CASSPWDYTDTQYF.

On this clonotype: Mismatch with germline at one junction end may stem from a read error. The CDR3 sequence is CASSPGQAGTDTRYF. The DNA for the CDR3 is TGTGCCAGCAGCCCCGGACAGGCGGGCACAGATACGCGGTATTTT. The V and J genes are TRBV11-3 and TRBJ2-3; 7 bases are a match to TRBD1. In germline, CDR1 is SGHNT, CDR2 YENEEA. The CDR3 spans 15 residues.

The V gene is TRBV20-1, the J gene TRBJ2-1, with D hard to call. Germline V gives CDR1 DFQATT, CDR2 SNEGSKA (reference sequence). The CDR3 runs 9 residues. CDR3 nucleotide sequence: TGCAGGGGTGGTCATGAGCAGTTCTTC. Protein product: CRGGHEQFF.

J is TRBJ1-5 and V is TRBV6-2 or TRBV6-3; D is unresolved. Between the trimmed V and J ends, which lost 3 bases and 1 base, there was a span of 10 bases. The CDR3 loop spans 15 amino acids. Germline assignment: CDR1 MNHEY and CDR2 SVGEGT. CDR3 loop: CASSYGPGSNQPQHF. In DNA, the CDR3 is TGTGCCAGCAGTTATGGGCCGGGGAGCAATCAGCCCCAGCATTTT.

This clonotype has more than one count but fewer than ten. V gene TRBV30 combines with J gene TRBJ1-5; a weak D match, TRBD1 (5 bases). Per germline, CDR1 GTSNPN and CDR2 SVGIG (reference sequence). V gave up 2 bases and J gave up 4 bases, with 9 bases separating them. This CDR3 comprises 13 residues. This chain's CDR3 is CAWSSRVNQPQHF. The CDR3, as DNA: TGTGCCTGGAGTTCCAGGGTAAATCAGCCCCAGCATTTT.

The CDR3 bases are TGTGCCAGCAGTGAGGGTAGGGGATTCGGGGCCAAAAACATTCAGTACTTC. Its protein product is CASSEGRGFGAKNIQYF. The rearrangement links TRBV6-1 to TRBJ2-4; a possible D gene is TRBD1 (5 bases). CDR3 length: 17 residues. CDR1 is MNHNS and CDR2 is SASEGT in the germline V gene. The V and J ends lost 3 bases and 1 base respectively, with 16 bases between them.

As for this clonotype: This may come from a read error, since a much larger clone is one base off. The J gene is TRBJ2-7, the V gene TRBV28; 7 bases are a match to TRBD1. The CDR3 is 13 amino acids. Trimming at V came to 6 bases and at J to 8 bases, leaving 10 bases not matched to a gene. In germline, CDR1 is MDHEN, CDR2 SYDVKM. The CDR3 here is CASSSGQSGKQYF. The DNA for the CDR3 is TGTGCCAGCAGCTCGGGACAGAGCGGAAAGCAGTACTTC. Using reference TRBV28 and TRBJ2-7 for the parts outside the CDR3, the full variable domain is DVKVTQSSRYLVKRTGEKVFLECVQDMDHENMFWYRQDPGLGLRLIYFSYDVKMKEKGDIPEGYSVSREKKERFSLILESASTNQTSMYLCASSSGQSGKQYFGPGTRLTVT.

The chain employs TRBV9 and TRBJ1-1; no firm D call. This CDR3 comprises 12 residues. Germline values: CDR1 SGDLS, CDR2 YYNGEE. V gave up 2 bases and J gave up 0 bases, with 2 bases separating them. This CDR3 reads CASSVVNTEAFF. The DNA of the CDR3 is TGTGCCAGCAGCGTCGTGAACACTGAAGCTTTCTTT. The entire variable domain, with the rest obtained from reference TRBV9 and TRBJ1-1, is as follows: DSGVTQTPKHLITATGQRVTLRCSPRSGDLSVYWYQQSLDQGLQFLIQYYNGEERAKGNILERFSAQQFPDLHSELNLSSLELGDSALYFCASSVVNTEAFFGQGTRLTVV.

This rearrangement joins TRBV7-8 to TRBJ2-1, with TRBD2 identical over 10 bases. The CDR3 sequence is 15 residues long. The germline V gene has CDR1 SGHVS and CDR2 FQNEAQ. The trim removed 6 bases at V and 4 bases at J, leaving 6 bases unmatched. The CDR3 region is CASSPAGGFYNEQFF. The CDR3 bases are TGTGCCAGCAGTCCAGCGGGAGGGTTTTACAATGAGCAGTTCTTC.

The V call is TRBV29-1, the J call TRBJ2-7; D tentatively fits TRBD1 or TRBD2 (5 bases each). The CDR3 length is 15 residues. The germline V gene encodes CDR1 SQVTM and CDR2 ANQGSEA. V dropped 2 bases and J dropped 2 bases, with 16 bases sitting between them. The CDR3 is CSVERYSGLTYEQYF. The CDR3 DNA sequence: TGCAGCGTTGAACGATACTCGGGGCTTACCTACGAGCAGTACTTC.

The V call is TRBV28, the J call TRBJ2-1; the D gene is possibly TRBD2 (5 bases). Germline lookup yields CDR1 MDHEN and CDR2 SYDVKM. V was shortened by 8 bases and J by 4 bases, with 12 bases between the two germline ends. The CDR3 length is 13 residues. The CDR3 protein is CASSRRNYNEQFF. The CDR3 DNA reads as TGTGCCAGCTCCAGGAGGAATTACAATGAGCAGTTCTTC.

This clonotype has a handful of counts. The chain joins TRBV28 to TRBJ1-6; 9 bases match TRBD1. V gave up 4 bases and J gave up 9 bases; unmatched junction bases: 10. CDR1 MDHEN and CDR2 SYDVKM come from the germline V gene. The CDR3 is made up of 16 amino acids. CDR3 amino acids: CASSSSYRGRGSPLHF. The CDR3 nucleotides read TGTGCCAGCAGTTCCTCATACAGGGGGCGAGGTTCACCCCTCCACTTT.

The chain recombines TRBV3-1 with TRBJ2-2; possibly TRBD2 for D (5 bases). Germline V gene sequence: CDR1 LGHDT, CDR2 YNNKEL (reference sequence). The V end lost 3 bases, the J end lost 6 bases, and 11 bases lay between the germline ends. The CDR3 is 14 residues long. CDR3 amino acids: CASSQEARAGELFF. CDR3 sequence (DNA): TGTGCCAGCAGCCAGGAAGCGAGGGCCGGGGAGCTGTTTTTT.

The gene calls are TRBV15 and TRBJ1-5; the D gene is possibly TRBD1 (5 bases). The V end lost 4 bases, the J end lost 2 bases, and 15 bases lay between the germline ends. Germline CDR1 reads LNHNV; CDR2 reads YYDKDF (reference sequence). This CDR3 is built from 16 residues. CDR3 region: CATSTIGGGGNQPQHF. As DNA, the CDR3 is TGTGCCACCAGCACGATCGGCGGGGGGGGCAATCAGCCCCAGCATTTT.

The sample holds a few counts of this clonotype. CDR3 bases: TGTGCCAGCAGTTTACTCAGGGGGCCCTCCACCTTC. This gives the protein CASSLLRGPSTF. The V call is TRBV12-3 or TRBV12-4, the J call TRBJ1-2; 8 positions match TRBD1. The V segment lost 2 bases and the J segment 13 bases; nucleotides outside the gene matches: 6. The CDR3 has 12 residues.